These T cell receptor beta chains were read from a single sample in a study of T cells in Graves' hyperthyroidism and ophthalmopathy. TCRdb re-called the multiplex PCR reads through MiXCR, storing one row per CDR3 protein. Among hundreds of thousands of distinct CDR3 sequences listed, roughly 50% were seen once. What was sequenced was peripheral blood or thyroid tissue (not recorded which). The receptors come from a young woman with Graves' hyperthyroidism. Each CDR3 is given with its conserved first and last residue. D genes are given only for firm matches. The size of a clone is reported for some rows only, either as once, few or many, or as a class for expanded clones.

TGTGCCAGCAGTGAATTGGGGAGTCGAGAGACCCAGTACTTC CASSELGSRETQYF TRBV25-1 - TRBJ2-5 -
TGTGCCACCTCCACTCGTGGAGGGGTGGTATCCTACGAGCAGTACTTC CATSTRGGVVSYEQYF TRBV10-3 many TRBJ2-7 -
TGTGCCACCAGCGGGAGGGACAGGCCCTACGAGCAGTACTTC CATSGRDRPYEQYF TRBV15 many TRBJ2-7 -
TGTGCCACCAGTGGGGGACTTCCAGCCTACGAGCAGTACTTC CATSGGLPAYEQYF TRBV24-1 many TRBJ2-7 -
TGTGCCAGCAGCTTGGAACTAGCGGGGACATCCTACGAGCAGTACTTC CASSLELAGTSYEQYF TRBV7-2 - TRBJ2-7 TRBD2
TGTGCCAGCAGCCCCCGGAGGGGCTCGGGGACTGAAGCTTTCTTT CASSPRRGSGTEAFF TRBV7-2 few TRBJ1-1 -
TGTACCACCAGCGGCGACAGGGGGCGGTACGAGCAGTACTTC CTTSGDRGRYEQYF TRBV15 - TRBJ2-7 TRBD1
TGTGCCAGCAGTATATACGGGAGGGCCGACACCGGGGAGCTGTTTTTT CASSIYGRADTGELFF TRBV25-1 - TRBJ2-2 TRBD2
TGCAGCGTGAAAACCCGGGACTTCAATGGCTACACCTTC CSVKTRDFNGYTF TRBV29-1 many TRBJ1-2 -
TGTGCCACCAGTGATGTGACCGGGGAGGAGACCCAGTACTTC CATSDVTGEETQYF TRBV24-1 few TRBJ2-5 -
TGTGCCAGCAGTGAAGGGTTAGTTGAGACCCAGTACTTC CASSEGLVETQYF TRBV2 few TRBJ2-5 -
TGTGCCAGGCGGGACCCGGCCGCCTATGGCTACACCTTC CARRDPAAYGYTF TRBV25-1 - TRBJ1-2 -
TGTGCCAGCAGGTGGGATGAGCGGCAGCCCCAGCATTTT CASRWDERQPQHF TRBV6-1 many TRBJ1-5 -
TGTGCCAGCATCCTCGGAGCGGGACTAGGCGGGGAGCTGTTTTTT CASILGAGLGGELFF TRBV7-9 - TRBJ2-2 TRBD2
TGTGCCATCAGAGGCGGGAACTGGGCGGACAGCTCCTACGAGCAGTACTTC CAIRGGNWADSSYEQYF TRBV10-3 - TRBJ2-7 -
TGTGCCAGCAGTGAAGTGGGTCATCGGACGACCTACGAGCAGTACTTC CASSEVGHRTTYEQYF TRBV12-3/TRBV12-4 - TRBJ2-7 -
TGCAGTGCTAGTGAGGACAGGGCTCAAGAGACCCAGTACTTC CSASEDRAQETQYF TRBV20-1 - TRBJ2-5 TRBD1
TGTGCCAGCAGTGACTCGTGGGCAACCGGGGAGCTGTTTTTT CASSDSWATGELFF TRBV6-5 - TRBJ2-2 -
TGCGCCAGCAGGGGGGAGAGGACCCAGTACTTC CASRGERTQYF TRBV10-1 - TRBJ2-5 -
TGTGCCAGCAGCACTCTCTTCGCCGGGACAACTGAGACCCAGTACTTC CASSTLFAGTTETQYF TRBV9 - TRBJ2-5 -
TGCAGCGTTGAAGAGGTGGCGGGAGGGATCTACGAGCAGTACTTC CSVEEVAGGIYEQYF TRBV29-1 many TRBJ2-7 TRBD2
TGTGCCACCAGTGATTCCCAGGGGACAGCCAATAGCTCCTACGAGCAGTACTTC CATSDSQGTANSSYEQYF TRBV24-1 - TRBJ2-7 TRBD1
TGTGCCAGCAGTTACGTCCCGCCCCACTCCTACGAGCAGTACTTC CASSYVPPHSYEQYF TRBV2 - TRBJ2-7 -
TGTGCCAGCAGTCCCGGGGGAGGCGAGCAGTACTTC CASSPGGGEQYF TRBV12-3/TRBV12-4 many TRBJ2-7 -
TGTGCCAGCAGTTCCCCTTGGGGACCCGAATCTAATGAAAAACTGTTTTTT CASSSPWGPESNEKLFF TRBV6-5 few TRBJ1-4 -
TGTGCCAGCAGCCAAGTTACCTATAATTCACCCCTCCACTTT CASSQVTYNSPLHF TRBV14 few TRBJ1-6 -
TGTGCCAGCAGCTTAGAAGGCGGCGGCCGTAGGACACCCCTCCACTTT CASSLEGGGRRTPLHF TRBV11-2 many TRBJ1-6 -
TGTGCCAGTAGAAAGACAGTGGATTCACCCCTCCACTTT CASRKTVDSPLHF TRBV19 many TRBJ1-6 -
TGCAGCGTTGCTGTCACGAGCTCCTACGAGCAGTACTTC CSVAVTSSYEQYF TRBV29-1 many TRBJ2-7 -
TGCAGCGTTGGGCAGGGCACCTATGGCTACACCTTC CSVGQGTYGYTF TRBV29-1 - TRBJ1-2 -
TGTGCCAGCAGCTTGGACCGCTACAGGGCGATCTATGGCTACACCTTC CASSLDRYRAIYGYTF TRBV25-1 - TRBJ1-2 -
TGTGCCACCAGTGATCGGACTAGCGGGTTCTACGAGCAGTACTTC CATSDRTSGFYEQYF TRBV24-1 - TRBJ2-7 TRBD2
TGCGGCGTCAAGCCGGGACAGGGAGTTTTCGAGACCCAGTACTTC CGVKPGQGVFETQYF TRBV29-1 - TRBJ2-5 TRBD1
TGCAGCTTCTTCCCACGGGGGGCGGACACTGAAGCTTTCTTT CSFFPRGADTEAFF TRBV29-1 - TRBJ1-1 -
TGTGCCAGCAGTTACCCGGGACAGGCTAACTATGGCTACACCTTC CASSYPGQANYGYTF TRBV10-3 - TRBJ1-2 TRBD1
TGTGCCAGCAGCTTAGACAACCAGGGAGAGACCCAGTACTTC CASSLDNQGETQYF TRBV7-8 - TRBJ2-5 -
TGTGCCATCAGCGGTTCTTCCTACGAGCAGTACTTC CAISGSSYEQYF TRBV10-3 - TRBJ2-7 -
TGTGCCAGCAGTTATAGCGGGGGGCCCTACGAGCAGTACTTC CASSYSGGPYEQYF TRBV12-3/TRBV12-4 - TRBJ2-7 TRBD2
TGTGCCAGCATCGAGCGGGCAGGGGCCTACGAGCAGTACTTC CASIERAGAYEQYF TRBV2 few TRBJ2-7 -
TGTGCCAGCAGCTTAGCGGCTAGCGGGAGAGGGACCGGGGAGCTGTTTTTT CASSLAASGRGTGELFF TRBV7-6 few TRBJ2-2 TRBD2
TGCAGTGCTAGAATGGAGGAGACCCAGTACTTC CSARMEETQYF TRBV20-1 once TRBJ2-5 -
TGTGCCAGCAGCTCAGGACTAGCGGGACCTTTCGAGACCCAGTACTTC CASSSGLAGPFETQYF TRBV7-1 - TRBJ2-5 TRBD2
TGCAGCGTTGAAGGCACAACTAGTATTGCAGATACGCAGTATTTT CSVEGTTSIADTQYF TRBV29-1 many TRBJ2-3 -
TGTGCCAGCAGCTCCAGGGTACCCCCAGAGACCCAGTACTTC CASSSRVPPETQYF TRBV7-2 many TRBJ2-5 -
TGTGCCATCAGTGTAAATCACAGGCCCCTGAGCTCCTACGAGCAGTACTTC CAISVNHRPLSSYEQYF TRBV25-1 - TRBJ2-7 -
TGTGCCAGCAGTGGAACGGAGGCAAAGGACGCTGGCTACACCTTC CASSGTEAKDAGYTF TRBV25-1 - TRBJ1-2 -
- CAISAGTQGIAISPSIF TRBV10-3 - TRBJ1-5 -
TGTGCCATCAGTGAGGGAACTAGCGGATTCGCTTTGGAGACCCAGTACTTC CAISEGTSGFALETQYF TRBV10-3 many TRBJ2-5 TRBD2
TGCAGTGCAGGACAGGATATTAATTCACCCCTCCACTTT CSAGQDINSPLHF TRBV20-1 - TRBJ1-6 TRBD1
TGTGCCAGCAGTGAAGGGGCTAGCTACTCCTACGAGCAGTACTTC CASSEGASYSYEQYF TRBV2 - TRBJ2-7 -
TGTGCCAGCAGCTTGGTGGACCCCTACGAGCAGTACTTC CASSLVDPYEQYF TRBV7-8 - TRBJ2-7 -
TGTGCCAGCACCCCGGGACGGATGACCTACGAGCAGTACTTC CASTPGRMTYEQYF TRBV12-3/TRBV12-4 many TRBJ2-7 -
TGTGCCAGCAGCGAGTTCGGGACTAGCGGGATCTTATCTGGGGCCAACGTCCTGACTTTC CASSEFGTSGILSGANVLTF TRBV25-1 - TRBJ2-6 TRBD2
TGCAGCGTCGGGGAGGGTAACTACGAGCAGTACTTC CSVGEGNYEQYF TRBV29-1 many TRBJ2-7 TRBD2